This entry lists 2 T cell receptor beta chains sequenced from one sample in a study of T cells in tuberculosis. The assay was immunoSEQ multiplex PCR, and TCRdb's table has in-frame clones only and misses some. The sample includes roughly 34,000 clones, about 95% seen only once; the top ten take 2% to 3%. The sequenced sample was PBMCs. These receptors were obtained from a donor under 30 with latent tuberculosis or without tuberculosis infection.

The V and J genes are TRBV27 and TRBJ2-7; no clear D gene. V was trimmed by 0 bases and J by 0 bases, leaving 12 bases between them. Germline assignment: CDR1 MNHEY and CDR2 SMNVEV (reference sequence). This CDR3 region has 16 residues. Here the CDR3 DNA reads TGTGCCAGCAGTTTATCCGTACTCCTAAGCTCCTACGAGCAGTACTTC. This codes for CASSLSVLLSSYEQYF.

V is TRBV16 and J is TRBJ2-5; maybe TRBD2 (8 bases). This CDR3 has 15 residues. Deletions cut 6 bases from V and 1 base from J, with 15 bases between. Germline values: CDR1 KGHSY, CDR2 FQNENV. Written as DNA, the CDR3 is TGTGCCAGCAGTCAGCGGGGGACAGCCCAAGAGACCCAGTACTTC. Translated: CASSQRGTAQETQYF. The entire variable domain, with the rest obtained from reference TRBV16 and TRBJ2-5, is as follows: GEEVAQTPKHLVRGEGQKAKLYCAPIKGHSYVFWYQQVLKNEFKFLISFQNENVFDETGMPKERFSAKCLPNSPCSLEIQATKLEDSAVYFCASSQRGTAQETQYFGPGTRLLVL.